This T cell receptor beta chain was sequenced for a study of beta chain features in type 1 diabetes. Study-wide points: More deletions and fewer insertions at VDJ junctions were seen in type 1 diabetes patients.

Germline loops: CDR1 SGHNT, CDR2 YENEEA. Trimming left V 2 bases short and J 6 bases short, with 10 bases between. The CDR3 consists of 14 residues. Notes on this clone: Its antigen is still unknown.

Expressed TCRB transcripts were sequenced after all isolated RNA was converted to cDNA. Assay: immunoSEQ multiplex PCR; the TCRdb copy retains only in-frame clones and omits some. Of roughly 40,000 clones listed, 45% to 50% are singletons. Sequenced: central memory CD4+ T cells from blood. The source is a woman in her late teens or twenties in good health. The V and J genes are TRBV11-3 and TRBJ2-2, with D hard to call. The CDR3 region has the DNA TGTGCCAGCAGCTTATCTGGAGTCCCCGGGGAGCTGTTTTTT. Its protein is CASSLSGVPGELFF.